Listed below are T cell receptor beta chains from one sample, sequenced in a study of cytomegalovirus exposure and HLA in healthy donors. Libraries were prepared by immunoSEQ multiplex PCR; TCRdb keeps only in-frame clonotypes and omits some of them. Among 150,000 to 250,000 clones listed, 82% were seen once. Source material: PBMCs. Receptors were obtained from a woman aged 50 to 65 in good health and CMV-seropositive. Both conserved end residues are part of each CDR3. The D gene is left open where the match is weak. Size values are once, few and many counts, or a class for expanded clones, and some rows have none.

clone size: once
J gene: TRBJ1-5
V gene: TRBV28
D gene: TRBD1
CDR3 DNA: TGTGCCAGCAGCCGAGGGACAGATAGCAATCAGCCCCAGCATTTT
CDR3 protein: CASSRGTDSNQPQHF

clone size: -
J gene: TRBJ2-7
V gene: TRBV5-6
D gene: TRBD1
CDR3 DNA: TGTGCCAGCAGCCTATGGGATTACAGGGGGCAGTACGAGCAGTACTTC
CDR3 protein: CASSLWDYRGQYEQYF

clone size: once
J gene: TRBJ2-7
V gene: TRBV6-5
D gene: TRBD2
CDR3 DNA: TGTGCCAGCAGGCCTTTAGCGGGAAGATACGAGCAGTACTTC
CDR3 protein: CASRPLAGRYEQYF

clone size: -
J gene: TRBJ2-7
V gene: TRBV28
D gene: TRBD1
CDR3 DNA: TGTGCCAGCAGTAACACGGGACAGGCCTACGAGCAGTACTTC
CDR3 protein: CASSNTGQAYEQYF

clone size: -
J gene: TRBJ1-3
V gene: TRBV11-3
D gene: -
CDR3 DNA: TGTGCCAGCAGCTTAGGAGGCACAGGGATCGGAAACACCATATATTTT
CDR3 protein: CASSLGGTGIGNTIYF

clone size: -
J gene: TRBJ1-6
V gene: TRBV7-2
D gene: -
CDR3 DNA: TGTGCCAGCAGCTTAGAACAGGGCAGATCACCCCTCCACTTT
CDR3 protein: CASSLEQGRSPLHF

clone size: -
J gene: TRBJ2-2
V gene: TRBV11-2
D gene: -
CDR3 DNA: TGTGCCAGCAGCTTAGGGACTCAAACCGGGGAGCTGTTTTTT
CDR3 protein: CASSLGTQTGELFF

clone size: -
J gene: TRBJ2-1
V gene: TRBV7-8
D gene: TRBD2
CDR3 DNA: TGTGCCAGCAGCCCGAGGGTTGTTACGGGAGGGTCCTACAATGAGCAGTTCTTC
CDR3 protein: CASSPRVVTGGSYNEQFF

clone size: few
J gene: TRBJ2-5
V gene: TRBV5-1
D gene: -
CDR3 DNA: TGCGCCAGCAGCCCCGGACAGTTCCAAGAGACCCAGTACTTC
CDR3 protein: CASSPGQFQETQYF

clone size: -
J gene: TRBJ2-7
V gene: TRBV28
D gene: -
CDR3 DNA: TGTGCCAGCAGCCCGGTGCGACACCCGTCCTACGAGCAGTACTTC
CDR3 protein: CASSPVRHPSYEQYF

clone size: -
J gene: TRBJ1-4
V gene: TRBV2
D gene: TRBD1
CDR3 DNA: TGTGCCAGCTCCTTTGGCAGGGGGGCTAATGAAAAACTGTTTTTT
CDR3 protein: CASSFGRGANEKLFF

clone size: -
J gene: TRBJ2-5
V gene: TRBV5-1
D gene: TRBD1
CDR3 DNA: TGCGCCAGCAGCTCAAGAGGACAGGGGGGGGAGACCCAGTACTTC
CDR3 protein: CASSSRGQGGETQYF

clone size: few
J gene: TRBJ2-1
V gene: TRBV27
D gene: TRBD2
CDR3 DNA: TGTGCCAGCAGTTTGCGGAGCGGGGGAGACAATGAGCAGTTCTTC
CDR3 protein: CASSLRSGGDNEQFF

clone size: -
J gene: TRBJ2-2
V gene: TRBV7-9
D gene: TRBD2
CDR3 DNA: TGTGCCAGCAGCCCGACTAGCGGGGGGTCCTCTCGGGAGCTGTTTTTT
CDR3 protein: CASSPTSGGSSRELFF

clone size: -
J gene: TRBJ2-3
V gene: TRBV5-1
D gene: TRBD2
CDR3 DNA: TGCGCCAGCAGCGCCGGGACTAGCGGCGTAGATACGCAGTATTTT
CDR3 protein: CASSAGTSGVDTQYF